The sequence of this T cell receptor (beta chain) was determined in a study of metastatic and nonmetastatic thyroid tumors (dated by TCRdb to about 2020). Regarding the study in general: The researchers compared repertoires between peripheral blood samples and tumor or nodule tissue samples from patients with malignant or benign thyroid disease.

Library preparation was by PCR. The sequencing machine was an Illumina HiSeq 4000. High-throughput sequencing was used to profile the CDR3 region of the TCR beta-chain in every patient. Regarding the original processing steps: CDR3 differences across clinicopathological groups were used to build a classifier for discriminating distant-metastatic papillary thyroid cancer patients. The Shannon index was used to measure repertoire diversity, and the Morisita-Horn index was used to measure how similar tumor and blood repertoires were. The public reads were run again by TCRdb, first through fastp at Q25 and then through MiXCR, and only productive beta chains were kept. The authors' filters were not applied to this entry. This sample comprises tens of thousands of clones, 18% of them detected only once. The biggest ten clones account for over 9.5% of the sample. No treatment had been received by any patient before thyroid surgery. Using T-cell receptor beta sequencing, the study looked back at clinical samples from patients collected from about 2011 to 2018.

This clone was counted ten times or more. Its target antigen remains unknown. The input lacks base qualities; no much larger clone sits a single base away. Paper-wide results and their limitations: In both blood and tumor samples, malignant tumors were reported to have significantly higher TCR beta diversity than benign nodules.

V loses 8 bases of germline sequence and J loses 0 bases, and the interval between the two ends is 8 bases. The CDR3 measures 14 amino acids from cysteine to phenylalanine. Solely the CDR3 DNA is kept, with 42 bases framed from the first base. The specimen sequenced was blood. This receptor was taken from a female donor with papillary thyroid cancer or a benign thyroid nodule (not recorded which). Some clones in this sample may be carry-over from other donors' samples. The chain joins TRBV12-3 or TRBV12-4 to TRBJ2-6; the D gene cannot be named for sure. The CDR3 sequence is CASLLDSGANVLTF. The nucleotide sequence reads TGTGCCAGCTTATTGGACTCTGGGGCCAACGTCCTGACTTTC.